This T cell receptor (beta chain) was obtained from a study of blood T cell repertoires in COVID-19. Study at large: There were acute and convalescent COVID-19 samples, and they came from the United States, Italy and Spain. T cells, B-cell-depleted T cells, or PBMCs supplied cDNA or gDNA.

Seattle patient enrollment occurred during active infection, with longitudinal follow-up thereafter. As handled by the study authors: Estimated nucleated cell counts came from reference gene primer amplification. Generated by immunoSEQ multiplex PCR, the TCRdb table keeps only in-frame clones and is missing some. The V and J calls and clone size come from that table; D and trimming were worked out from the DNA. The sample has 330,000 or so clones, about 91% seen once. After removal of 3 bases from V and 5 bases from J, the junction contained 5 bases not matched to a gene. Germline loops: CDR1 SGDLS, CDR2 YYNGEE. The CDR3 extends over 15 amino acids.

This chain connects TRBV9 to TRBJ1-6; 7 bases are a match to TRBD1. The sequence was obtained from a man aged 30 to 39 with COVID-19, enrolled during active disease. Sequencing was done on a sample of peripheral blood. CDR3 region: CASSARTGDNSPLHF. In DNA form, the CDR3 reads TGTGCCAGCAGCGCAAGGACAGGAGATAATTCACCCCTCCACTTT.